The present entry profiles one T cell receptor (beta chain) with its context. A much more abundant neighbour one base away suggests this may be a read error. Axillary draining lymph nodes of breast cancer patients supplied the node samples. This CDR3 has 14 residues. CDR1 and CDR2 (germline): SGHDT, YYEEEE. Trimming left V 2 bases short and J 9 bases short, with 15 bases between. The sample originates from a study of breast tumors, draining lymph nodes, adjacent tissues. One entry per CDR3 protein results from TCRdb running MiXCR on the multiplex PCR reads. The sample gives under 250,000 distinct CDR3 sequences, roughly 32% of which show up once; 1.4% is in the top ten.

The source of this sequence is a female donor with breast cancer. Some clones in this sample may be carry-over from other donors' samples. Specimen: axillary lymph node tissue. This chain uses TRBV5-6 with TRBJ1-5; a weak D match, TRBD1 (6 bases). CDR3 sequence (DNA): TGTGCCAGCAGCTTAGGGGGGTTTGCGGGGCCCCAGCATTTT. Residues: CASSLGGFAGPQHF.